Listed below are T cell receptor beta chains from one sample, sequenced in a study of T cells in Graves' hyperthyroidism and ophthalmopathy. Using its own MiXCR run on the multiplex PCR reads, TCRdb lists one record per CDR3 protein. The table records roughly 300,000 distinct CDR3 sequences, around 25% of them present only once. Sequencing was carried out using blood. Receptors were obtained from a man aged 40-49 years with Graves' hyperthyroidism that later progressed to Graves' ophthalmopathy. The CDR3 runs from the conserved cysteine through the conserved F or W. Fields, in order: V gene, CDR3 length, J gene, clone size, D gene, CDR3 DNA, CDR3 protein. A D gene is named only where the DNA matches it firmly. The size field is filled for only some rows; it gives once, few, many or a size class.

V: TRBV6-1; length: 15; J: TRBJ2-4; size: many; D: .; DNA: TGTGCCAGCAGTACCGTCGGGCTAGCCAAAAACATTCAGTACTTC; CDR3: CASSTVGLAKNIQYF
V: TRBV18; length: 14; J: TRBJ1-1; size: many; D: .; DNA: TGTGCCAGCTCACGGGCACGGATGAACACTGAAGCTTTCTTT; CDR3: CASSRARMNTEAFF
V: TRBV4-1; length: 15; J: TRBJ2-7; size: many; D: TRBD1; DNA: TGCGCCAGCAGCCAGTGGGACAGGGGCACCCACGAGCAGTACTTC; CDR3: CASSQWDRGTHEQYF
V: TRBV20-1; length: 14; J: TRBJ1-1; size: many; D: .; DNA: TGCAGTGCCATAAAACAGGGCAGGGACACTGAAGCTTTCTTT; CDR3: CSAIKQGRDTEAFF
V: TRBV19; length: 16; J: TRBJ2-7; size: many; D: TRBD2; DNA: TGTGCCAGTAGTATTTCCGGGACTAGCGGGAATTACGAGCAGTACTTC; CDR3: CASSISGTSGNYEQYF
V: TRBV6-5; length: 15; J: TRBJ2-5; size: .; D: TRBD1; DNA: TGTGCCAGCAGTAATCGACAGGGGGCTAGTGAGACCCAGTACTTC; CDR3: CASSNRQGASETQYF
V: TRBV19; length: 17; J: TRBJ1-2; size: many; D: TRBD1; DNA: TGTGCCAGTAGTACCCGGGACAGGGGGAAGAATAACTATGGCTACACCTTC; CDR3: CASSTRDRGKNNYGYTF
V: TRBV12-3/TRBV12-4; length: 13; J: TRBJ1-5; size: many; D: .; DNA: TGTGCCAGCAGTAGCAGCAGGGATCAGCCCCAGCATTTT; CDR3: CASSSSRDQPQHF
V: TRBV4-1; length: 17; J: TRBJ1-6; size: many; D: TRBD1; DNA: TGCGCCAGCAGCCAAGATCGGTGGACAGGGGGGAATTCACCCCTCCACTTT; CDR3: CASSQDRWTGGNSPLHF
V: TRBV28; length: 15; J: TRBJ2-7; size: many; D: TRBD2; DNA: TGTGCCAGCAGCCGCCCCTCTAGCGGAGACTACGAGCAGTACTTC; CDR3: CASSRPSSGDYEQYF
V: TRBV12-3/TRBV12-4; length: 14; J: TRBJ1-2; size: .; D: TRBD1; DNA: TGTGCCAGCAGCGCGACAGGGAGGCACTATGGCTACACCTTC; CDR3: CASSATGRHYGYTF
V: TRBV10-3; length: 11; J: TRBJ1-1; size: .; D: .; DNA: TGTGCCATCAGAGACAACACTGAAGCTTTCTTT; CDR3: CAIRDNTEAFF
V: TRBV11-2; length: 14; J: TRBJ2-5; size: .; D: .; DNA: TGTGCCAGCAGCGTCGGACAGCAACAAGAGACCCAGTACTTC; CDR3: CASSVGQQQETQYF
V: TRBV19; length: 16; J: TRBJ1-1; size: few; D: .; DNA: TGTGCCAGTAGTATAGCAGACGACAGGTCGAACACTGAAGCTTTCTTT; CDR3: CASSIADDRSNTEAFF
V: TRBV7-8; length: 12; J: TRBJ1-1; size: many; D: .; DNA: TGTGCCAGCAGCGTCGCCACTTCTGAAGCTTTCTTT; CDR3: CASSVATSEAFF
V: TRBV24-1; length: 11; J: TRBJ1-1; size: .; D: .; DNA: TGTGCCACCAGTGAGCCGTATGAAGCTTTCTTT; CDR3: CATSEPYEAFF
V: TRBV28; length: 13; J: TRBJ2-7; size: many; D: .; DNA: TGTGCCAGCAGTTTAAGCGATCGAGAGAATAAGTACTTC; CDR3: CASSLSDRENKYF
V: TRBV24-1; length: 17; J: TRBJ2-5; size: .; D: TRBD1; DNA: TGTGCCACCAGTGACCCCCTTCAGGGGGCCCTAGGGGAGACCCAGTACTTC; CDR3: CATSDPLQGALGETQYF
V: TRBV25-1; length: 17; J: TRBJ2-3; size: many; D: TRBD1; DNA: TGTGCCAGCAGTGAATCCAGGACAGGGGACGGCACAGATACGCAGTATTTT; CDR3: CASSESRTGDGTDTQYF
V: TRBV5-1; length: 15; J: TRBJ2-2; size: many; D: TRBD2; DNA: TGCGCCAGCAGCTTTCGGGGGGAGAACACCGGGGAGCTGTTTTTT; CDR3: CASSFRGENTGELFF
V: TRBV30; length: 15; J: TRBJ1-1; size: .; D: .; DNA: TGTGCCTGGAGTGCAACAGGGATATTGCGGGCTGAAGCTTTCTTT; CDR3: CAWSATGILRAEAFF
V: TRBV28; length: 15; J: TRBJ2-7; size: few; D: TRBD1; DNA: TGTGCCAGCAGTCCCCCGGGCAGGGGGTACTACGAGCAGTACTTC; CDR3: CASSPPGRGYYEQYF
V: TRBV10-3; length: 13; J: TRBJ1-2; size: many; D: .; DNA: TGTGCCACCCAAGCCCAGGGCGACTATGGCTACACCTTC; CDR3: CATQAQGDYGYTF
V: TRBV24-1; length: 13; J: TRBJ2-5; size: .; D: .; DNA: TGTGCCACCAGTGACACCCATGGGGAGACCCAGTACTTC; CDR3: CATSDTHGETQYF
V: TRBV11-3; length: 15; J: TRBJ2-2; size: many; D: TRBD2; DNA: TGTGCCAGCAGGAGGACTAGCGGGGACACCGGGGAGCTGTTTTTT; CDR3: CASRRTSGDTGELFF
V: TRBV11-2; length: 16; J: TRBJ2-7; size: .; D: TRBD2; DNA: TGTGCCAGCAGCTTAGGGTCTAGCGGGAGGAGAAGCGAGCAGTACTTC; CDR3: CASSLGSSGRRSEQYF
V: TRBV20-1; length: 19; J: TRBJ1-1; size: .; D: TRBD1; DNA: TGCAGTGCTAGCGGGATTGGGGACAGGGAACTACTCCGGGACACTGAAGCTTTCTTT; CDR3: CSASGIGDRELLRDTEAFF
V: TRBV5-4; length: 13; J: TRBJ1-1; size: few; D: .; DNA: TGTGCCAGCAGCCCCGGGGATCGGGTATCAGCTTTCTTT; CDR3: CASSPGDRVSAFF
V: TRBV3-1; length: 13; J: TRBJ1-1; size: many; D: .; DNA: TGTGCCAGCCGAGAGATTTCAAGCACTGAAGCTTTCTTT; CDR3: CASREISSTEAFF
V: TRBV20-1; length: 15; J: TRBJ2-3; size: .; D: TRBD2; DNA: TGCAGTGCCTACTCGTTCGGACTAGCGGGAAACACGCAGTATTTT; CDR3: CSAYSFGLAGNTQYF
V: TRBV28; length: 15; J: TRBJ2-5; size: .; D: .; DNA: TGTGCCAGCAGCCCCTTTGAGAGTAGCGTAGAGACCCAGTACTTC; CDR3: CASSPFESSVETQYF
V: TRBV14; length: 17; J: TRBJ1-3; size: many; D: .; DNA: TGTGCCAGCAGCCCGGGTATAACAGGGAGAATGGGAAACACCATATATTTT; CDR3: CASSPGITGRMGNTIYF
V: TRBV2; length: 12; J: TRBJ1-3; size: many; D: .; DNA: TGTGCCAGCAGTAGGACTGGAAACACCATATATTTT; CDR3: CASSRTGNTIYF
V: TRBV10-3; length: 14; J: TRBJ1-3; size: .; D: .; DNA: TGTGCCACCGCAACAGGGTTCTCTGGAAACACCATATATTTT; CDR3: CATATGFSGNTIYF
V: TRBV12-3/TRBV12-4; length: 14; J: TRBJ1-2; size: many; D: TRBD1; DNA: TGTGCCAGCAGTAATGCGGACAGGGCCTATGGCTACACCTTC; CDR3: CASSNADRAYGYTF
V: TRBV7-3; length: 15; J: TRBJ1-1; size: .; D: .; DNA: TGTGCCAGCAGCTTAAAGGGTAGTGGGAACACTGAAGCTTTCTTT; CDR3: CASSLKGSGNTEAFF
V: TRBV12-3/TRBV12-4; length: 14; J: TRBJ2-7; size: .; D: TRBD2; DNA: TGTGCCACCAATGATAGCGGGAGGCAGTACGAGCAGTACTTC; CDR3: CATNDSGRQYEQYF
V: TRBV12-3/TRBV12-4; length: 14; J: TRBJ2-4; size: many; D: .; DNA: TGTGCCAGCACCTCAAGCCTAGCCAAAAACATTCAGTACTTC; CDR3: CASTSSLAKNIQYF
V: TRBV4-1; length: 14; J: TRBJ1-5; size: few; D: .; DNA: TGCGCCAGCAGCCGAGTCGCCGTCGATCAGCCCCAGCATTTT; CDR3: CASSRVAVDQPQHF
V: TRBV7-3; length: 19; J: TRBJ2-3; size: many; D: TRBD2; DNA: TGTGCCAGCAGCTTAAGACCCAGCGGGAGGGCCGAGGGCACAGATACGCAGTATTTT; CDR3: CASSLRPSGRAEGTDTQYF
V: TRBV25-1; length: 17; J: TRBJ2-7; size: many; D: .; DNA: TGTGCCAGCAGTGATTCCGCGGGCAGGTTCGAAACCTACGAGCAGTACTTC; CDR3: CASSDSAGRFETYEQYF
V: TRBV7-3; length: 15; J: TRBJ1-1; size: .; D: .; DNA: TGTGCCAGCAGCTTCGGCGGTGCCCTGAACACTGAAGCTTTCTTT; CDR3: CASSFGGALNTEAFF
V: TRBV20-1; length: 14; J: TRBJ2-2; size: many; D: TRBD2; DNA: TGCAGTGCTAGAGCTGGTAGCGGGACCGGGGAGCTGTTTTTT; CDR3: CSARAGSGTGELFF
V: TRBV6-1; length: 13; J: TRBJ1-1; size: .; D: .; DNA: TGTGCCAGCAGTCGTAAAACAGGGACTGAAGCTTTCTTT; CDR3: CASSRKTGTEAFF
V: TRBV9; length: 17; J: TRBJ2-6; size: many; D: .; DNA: TGTGCCAGCAGCACCGACATACTAGAGTCTGGGGCCAACGTCCTGACTTTC; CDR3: CASSTDILESGANVLTF